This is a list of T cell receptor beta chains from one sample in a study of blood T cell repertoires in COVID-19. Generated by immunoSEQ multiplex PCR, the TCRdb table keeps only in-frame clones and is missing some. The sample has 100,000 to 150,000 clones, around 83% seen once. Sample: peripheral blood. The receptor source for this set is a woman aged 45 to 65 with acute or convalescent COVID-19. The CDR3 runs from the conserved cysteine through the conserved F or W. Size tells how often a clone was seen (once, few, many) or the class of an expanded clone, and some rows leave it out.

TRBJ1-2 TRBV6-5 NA CASSYRGTANYGYTF
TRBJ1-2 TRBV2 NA CASGVAYGYTF
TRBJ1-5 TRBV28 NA CASSLRQGRYQPQHF
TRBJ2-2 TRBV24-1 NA CATSDLRESGTGELFF
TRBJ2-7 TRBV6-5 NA CASRTGGPNEQYF
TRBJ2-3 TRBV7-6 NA CASSLLNPGLGTDTQYF
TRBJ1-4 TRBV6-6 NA CASSLRGTGKGEKLFF
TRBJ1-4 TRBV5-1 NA CASSPGQGFLGKLFF
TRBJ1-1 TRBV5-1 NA CASSLNREMNTEAFF
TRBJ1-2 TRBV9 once CASSAETGGRSYTF
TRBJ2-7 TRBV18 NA CASSPIAGGREQYF
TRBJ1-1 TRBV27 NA CASSPWDRANTEAFF